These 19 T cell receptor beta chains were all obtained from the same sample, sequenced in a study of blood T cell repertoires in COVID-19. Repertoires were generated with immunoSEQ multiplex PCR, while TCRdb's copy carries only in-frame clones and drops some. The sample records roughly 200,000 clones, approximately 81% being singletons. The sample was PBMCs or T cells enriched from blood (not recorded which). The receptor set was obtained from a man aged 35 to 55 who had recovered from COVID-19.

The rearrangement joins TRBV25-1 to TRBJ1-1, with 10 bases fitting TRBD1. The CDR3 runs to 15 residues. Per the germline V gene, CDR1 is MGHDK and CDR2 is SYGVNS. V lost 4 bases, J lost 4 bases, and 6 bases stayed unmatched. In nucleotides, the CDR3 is TGTGCCAGCAGTGCCCGGACAGGGGGTATCACTGAAGCTTTCTTT. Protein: CASSARTGGITEAFF.

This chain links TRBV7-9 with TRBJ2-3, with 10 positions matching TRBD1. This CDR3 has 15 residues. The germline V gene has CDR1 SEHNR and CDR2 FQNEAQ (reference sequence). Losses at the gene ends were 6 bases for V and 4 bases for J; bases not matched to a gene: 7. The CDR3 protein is CASSLDRGFSDTQYF. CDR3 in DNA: TGTGCCAGCAGTTTGGACAGGGGGTTTTCAGATACGCAGTATTTT.

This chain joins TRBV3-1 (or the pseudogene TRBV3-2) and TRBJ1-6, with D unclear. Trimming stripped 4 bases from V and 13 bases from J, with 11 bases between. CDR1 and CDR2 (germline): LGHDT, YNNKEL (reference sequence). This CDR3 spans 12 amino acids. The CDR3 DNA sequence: TGTGCCAGCAGCCTTTCTAGCTCCCCCCTCCACTTT. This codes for CASSLSSSPLHF.

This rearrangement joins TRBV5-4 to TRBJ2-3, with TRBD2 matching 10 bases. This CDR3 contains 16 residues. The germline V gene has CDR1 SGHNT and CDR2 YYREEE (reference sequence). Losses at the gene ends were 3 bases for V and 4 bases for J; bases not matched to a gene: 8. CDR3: CASSSTSGVRADTQYF. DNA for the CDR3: TGTGCCAGCAGCTCTACTAGCGGGGTCAGGGCAGATACGCAGTATTTT.

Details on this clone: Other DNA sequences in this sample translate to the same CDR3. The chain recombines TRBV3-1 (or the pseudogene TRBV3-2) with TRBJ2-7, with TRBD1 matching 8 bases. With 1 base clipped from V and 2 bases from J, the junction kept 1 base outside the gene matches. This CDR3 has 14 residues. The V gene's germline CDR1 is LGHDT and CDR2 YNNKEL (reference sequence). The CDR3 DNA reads TGTGCCAGCAGCCAAGGACAGGGGACCTACGAGCAGTACTTC. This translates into CASSQGQGTYEQYF.

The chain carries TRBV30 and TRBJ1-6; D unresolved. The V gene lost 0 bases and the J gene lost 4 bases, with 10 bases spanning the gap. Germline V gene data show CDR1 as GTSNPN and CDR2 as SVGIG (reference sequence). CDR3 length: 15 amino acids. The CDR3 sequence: CAWSVLNPYNSPLHF. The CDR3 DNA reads TGTGCCTGGAGTGTCCTTAATCCGTATAATTCACCCCTCCACTTT.

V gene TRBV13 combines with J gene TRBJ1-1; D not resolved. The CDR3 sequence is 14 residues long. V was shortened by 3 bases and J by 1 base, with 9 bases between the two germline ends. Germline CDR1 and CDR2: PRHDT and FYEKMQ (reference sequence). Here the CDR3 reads CASSFRLANTEAFF. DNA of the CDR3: TGTGCCAGCAGCTTCCGTCTGGCGAACACTGAAGCTTTCTTT.

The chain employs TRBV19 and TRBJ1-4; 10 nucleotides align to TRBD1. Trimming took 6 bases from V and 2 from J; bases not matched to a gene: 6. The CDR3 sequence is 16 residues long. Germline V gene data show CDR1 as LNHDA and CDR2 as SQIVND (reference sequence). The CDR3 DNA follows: TGTGCCAGTAGCTCCGACAGGGGGCGGACTAATGAAAAACTGTTTTTT. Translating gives CASSSDRGRTNEKLFF. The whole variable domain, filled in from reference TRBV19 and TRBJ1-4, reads DGGITQSPKYLFRKEGQNVTLSCEQNLNHDAMYWYRQDPGQGLRLIYYSQIVNDFQKGDIAEGYSVSREKKESFPLTVTSAQKNPTAFYLCASSSDRGRTNEKLFFGSGTQLSVL.

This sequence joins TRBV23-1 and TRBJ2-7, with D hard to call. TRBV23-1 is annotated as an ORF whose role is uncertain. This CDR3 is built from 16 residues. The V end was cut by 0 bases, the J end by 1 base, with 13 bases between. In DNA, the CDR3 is TGCGCCAGCAGTCAATCGGGCCGCTTTTTATCCTACGAGCAGTACTTC. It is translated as CASSQSGRFLSYEQYF.

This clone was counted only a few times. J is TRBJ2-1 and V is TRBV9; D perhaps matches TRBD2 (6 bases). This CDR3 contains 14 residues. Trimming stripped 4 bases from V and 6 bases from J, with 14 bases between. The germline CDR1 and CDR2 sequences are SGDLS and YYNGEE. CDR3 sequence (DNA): TGTGCCAGCAGCACACGGGACTCGATCAATGAGCAGTTCTTC. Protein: CASSTRDSINEQFF.

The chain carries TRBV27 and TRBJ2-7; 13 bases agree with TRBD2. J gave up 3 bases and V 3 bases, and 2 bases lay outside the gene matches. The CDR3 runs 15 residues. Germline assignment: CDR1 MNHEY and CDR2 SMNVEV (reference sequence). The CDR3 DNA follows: TGTGCCAGCAGTTTGGGACTAGCGGGGTACTACGAGCAGTACTTC. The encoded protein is CASSLGLAGYYEQYF.

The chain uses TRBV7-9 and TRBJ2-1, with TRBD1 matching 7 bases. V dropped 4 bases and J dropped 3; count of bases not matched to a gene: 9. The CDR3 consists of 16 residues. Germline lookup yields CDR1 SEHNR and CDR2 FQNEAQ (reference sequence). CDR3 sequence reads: CASSSSSGQFYNEQFF. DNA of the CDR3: TGTGCCAGCAGCTCAAGCTCGGGACAGTTCTACAATGAGCAGTTCTTC. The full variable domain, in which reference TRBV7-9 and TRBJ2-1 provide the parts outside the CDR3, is DTGVSQNPRHKITKRGQNVTFRCDPISEHNRLYWYRQTLGQGPEFLTYFQNEAQLEKSRLLSDRFSAERPKGSFSTLEIQRTEQGDSAMYLCASSSSSGQFYNEQFFGPGTRLTVL.

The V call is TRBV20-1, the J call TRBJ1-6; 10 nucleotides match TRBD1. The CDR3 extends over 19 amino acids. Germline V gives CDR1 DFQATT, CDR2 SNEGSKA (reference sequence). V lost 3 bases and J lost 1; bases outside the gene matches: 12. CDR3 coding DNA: TGCAGTGCTAGTAGGGGCCTACGACAGGGGGCATCCTATAATTCACCCCTCCACTTT. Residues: CSASRGLRQGASYNSPLHF.

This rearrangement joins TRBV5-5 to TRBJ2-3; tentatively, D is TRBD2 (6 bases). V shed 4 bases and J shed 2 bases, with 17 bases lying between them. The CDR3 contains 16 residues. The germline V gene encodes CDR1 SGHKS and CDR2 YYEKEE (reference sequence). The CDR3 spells CASSRGTGPNTDTQYF. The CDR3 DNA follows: TGTGCCAGCAGCCGGGGGACGGGACCCAACACAGATACGCAGTATTTT.

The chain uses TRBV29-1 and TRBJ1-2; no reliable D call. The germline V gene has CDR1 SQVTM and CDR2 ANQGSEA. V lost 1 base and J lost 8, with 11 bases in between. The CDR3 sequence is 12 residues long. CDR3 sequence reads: CSVEGGPRGYTF. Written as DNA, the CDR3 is TGCAGCGTTGAAGGAGGCCCACGGGGCTACACCTTC.

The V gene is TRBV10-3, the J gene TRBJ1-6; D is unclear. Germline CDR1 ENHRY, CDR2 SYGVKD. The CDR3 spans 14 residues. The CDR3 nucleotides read TGTGCTTGTCGGGTGGATACCTATAATTCACCCCTCCACTTT. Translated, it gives CACRVDTYNSPLHF.

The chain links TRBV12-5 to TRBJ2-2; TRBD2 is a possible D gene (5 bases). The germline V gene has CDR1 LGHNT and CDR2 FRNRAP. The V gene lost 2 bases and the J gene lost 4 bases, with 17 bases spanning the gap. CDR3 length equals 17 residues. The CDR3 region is CASGLTTGILITGELFF. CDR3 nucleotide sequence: TGTGCTAGTGGTTTGACCACCGGGATCCTCATCACCGGGGAGCTGTTTTTT.

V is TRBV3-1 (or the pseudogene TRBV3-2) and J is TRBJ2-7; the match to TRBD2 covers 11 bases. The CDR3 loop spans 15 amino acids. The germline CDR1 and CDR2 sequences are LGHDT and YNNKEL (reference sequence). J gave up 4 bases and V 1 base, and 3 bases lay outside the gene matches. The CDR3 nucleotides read TGTGCCAGCAGCCAAGTAACTAGCGGGAGTTACGAGCAGTACTTC. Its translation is CASSQVTSGSYEQYF.

The CDR3, as DNA: TGTGCCTGGAGCCACCAGACAGGGTATGGCTACACCTTC. Protein sequence: CAWSHQTGYGYTF. This chain uses TRBV30 with TRBJ1-2; 7 bases match TRBD1. The CDR3 loop spans 13 amino acids. After removal of 3 bases from V and 5 bases from J, the junction contained 6 bases not matched to a gene. Germline values: CDR1 GTSNPN, CDR2 SVGIG (reference sequence).